This T cell receptor beta chain was recorded in a study of T cell changes during pregnancy in multiple sclerosis. V was trimmed by 2 bases and J by 4 bases, leaving 11 bases between them. The CDR3 runs to 14 residues. Germline V gene data show CDR1 as SGHDN and CDR2 as FVKESK. Sequencing used immunoSEQ multiplex PCR; TCRdb keeps in-frame clones, though not all of them. The sample consists of about 70,000 clones, about 92% of them appearing once. The gene calls are TRBV14 and TRBJ1-1, with D possibly matching TRBD1 (6 bases). The sequence came from a female donor in good health, enrolled as a control in a pregnancy study. The sample in question was peripheral blood, obtained in the second trimester of pregnancy. The CDR3 sequence: CASSQRQGFTEAFF. CDR3 nucleotides: TGTGCCAGCAGCCAAAGGCAGGGGTTCACTGAAGCTTTCTTT.